A selection of T cell receptor beta chains follows, all from one sample in a study of shared clonotypes between healthy human individuals. Assay: immunoSEQ multiplex PCR; the TCRdb copy retains only in-frame clones and omits some. The sample contains under 350,000 clones, 80% to 90% of which appear only once. The sample consisted of memory CD8+ T cells sorted from blood. The receptors here all came from a man between 18 and 29 years old in good health. CDR3s include the opening cysteine and the closing phenylalanine or tryptophan. D genes are given only for firm matches. The size of a clone is reported for some rows only, either as once, few or many, or as a class for expanded clones.

>.|TRBD1|TRBV2|TRBJ1-5
TGTGCCAGCAGTTGGACAGGGGGCCGCAATCAGCCCCAGCATTTT
CASSWTGGRNQPQHF
>.|.|TRBV7-9|TRBJ1-2
TGTGCCAGCAGCTTGGGCGGATATGGCTACACCTTC
CASSLGGYGYTF
>.|.|TRBV6-5|TRBJ2-2
TGTGCCAGCAGCCCCGGGTCCGGGGAGCTGTTTTTT
CASSPGSGELFF
>.|.|TRBV21-1|TRBJ1-1
TGTGCCAGCAGCAAAAAAGGTGGACAGGGTAGGACTGAAGCTTTCTTT
CASSKKGGQGRTEAFF
>.|TRBD2|TRBV11-1|TRBJ2-1
TGTGCCAGCAGCTTTACTAGCGGGGGGGCCGATGAGCAGTTCTTC
CASSFTSGGADEQFF
>once|.|TRBV7-7|TRBJ2-7
TGTGCTAGCAGCTTAGCACTAGTCGGTTACGAGCAGTACTTC
CASSLALVGYEQYF
>once|.|TRBV2|TRBJ2-4
TGTGCCAGCAGTGACGGTCAGGGGAGGCAAAACATTCAGTACTTC
CASSDGQGRQNIQYF
>.|TRBD1|TRBV4-3|TRBJ1-2
TGCGCCAGCAGCCAAGATTATGGGACAGGGGCCGCTAACTATGGCTACACCTTC
CASSQDYGTGAANYGYTF
>.|TRBD1|TRBV6-5|TRBJ1-1
TGTGCCAGCAGTCCAGAACAGGGGATAATTTCTGAAGCTTTCTTT
CASSPEQGIISEAFF
>.|.|TRBV5-4|TRBJ2-3
TGTGCCAGCAGCTCTCTGGGGAGCCCCGCAGATACGCAGTATTTT
CASSSLGSPADTQYF
>.|.|TRBV28|TRBJ1-5
TGTGCCAGCAGTTTTAGGTTTGGCGATAGCAATCAGCCCCAGCATTTT
CASSFRFGDSNQPQHF
>.|TRBD1|TRBV28|TRBJ2-5
TGTGCCAGCAATCCTGGGCGGGACAGGGGGGAGGCCCAGTACTTC
CASNPGRDRGEAQYF
>.|.|TRBV27|TRBJ2-2
TGTGCCAGCAATTCTGCGGGAATCACCGGGGAGCTGTTTTTT
CASNSAGITGELFF
>.|TRBD2|TRBV28|TRBJ2-7
TGTGCCAGCACCGTCGGACTAGCGGGGTTCGAGCAGTACTTC
CASTVGLAGFEQYF
>.|.|TRBV7-2|TRBJ2-7
TGTGCCAGCAGCTTAGAACCCGGCTGGGCCTACGAGCAGTACTTC
CASSLEPGWAYEQYF
>.|.|TRBV4-3|TRBJ2-4
TGCGCCAGCAGCCAAGGATGGTCGAGCGGGAACATTCAGTACTTC
CASSQGWSSGNIQYF
>.|.|TRBV4-1|TRBJ2-7
TGCGCCAGCAGCCAAGGGCCCGATCTGTCCTACGAGCAGTACTTC
CASSQGPDLSYEQYF
>.|TRBD1|TRBV30|TRBJ1-1
TGTGCCTGGACTGGGACAGGGATCACTGAAGCTTTCTTT
CAWTGTGITEAFF
>.|.|TRBV6-5|TRBJ2-5
TGTGCCAGCAGTTACCGAAAGGCGGCCGAGGAAGAGACCCAGTACTTC
CASSYRKAAEEETQYF
>.|.|TRBV2|TRBJ2-7
TGTGCCAGCAGTGTAGGGGAGAATTTAACCTACGAGCAGTACTTC
CASSVGENLTYEQYF
>.|TRBD2|TRBV4-1|TRBJ2-7
TGCGCCAGCAGCCCCTCCCCGGGAGGAACATACGAGCAGTACTTC
CASSPSPGGTYEQYF
>.|.|TRBV29-1|TRBJ2-7
TGCAGCGTTGAAGTCCGGGGGCTCCTTTACGAGCAGTACTTC
CSVEVRGLLYEQYF
>.|TRBD1|TRBV5-1|TRBJ1-2
TGCGCCAGCAGCTTGGACAGGGGGAGGTATGGCTACACCTTC
CASSLDRGRYGYTF
>.|.|TRBV28|TRBJ1-1
TGTGCCAGCAGTCCTAGGGGATCTGCAGCTTTCTTT
CASSPRGSAAFF
>.|.|TRBV2|TRBJ2-7
TGTGCCAGCATAACCGGGAAATCTTACGAGCAGTACTTC
CASITGKSYEQYF
>many|TRBD2|TRBV29-1|TRBJ2-2
TGCAGCGTGAGACCGGGACTAGTAGACGGGGAGCTGTTTTTT
CSVRPGLVDGELFF
>.|TRBD1|TRBV7-9|TRBJ2-5
TGTGCCAGCAGCTTAACCGAGACAGGGTTAGGATTGGAGACCCAGTACTTC
CASSLTETGLGLETQYF
>.|TRBD1|TRBV11-2|TRBJ2-5
TGTGCCAGCACCGGGCAGGGGGCCCAGTACTTC
CASTGQGAQYF
>.|.|TRBV5-6|TRBJ1-1
TGTGCCAGCACCACGAGGAGCGGGGCGGGTAGGGTCACTGAAGCTTTCTTT
CASTTRSGAGRVTEAFF
>.|.|TRBV4-3|TRBJ1-6
TGCGCCAGCAGCCAAGGATTTGGTCGAGTGAGGTATTCACCCCTCCACTTT
CASSQGFGRVRYSPLHF
>.|.|TRBV11-2|TRBJ2-3
TGTGCCAGCAGCTTATTCAGGGGATACACAGATACGCAGTATTTT
CASSLFRGYTDTQYF
>.|TRBD1|TRBV6-1|TRBJ1-5
TGTGCCAGCAGTGAAAGGAAAGACAGGGTGCGTAATCAGCCCCAGCATTTT
CASSERKDRVRNQPQHF
>.|.|TRBV5-4|TRBJ1-1
TGTGCCAGCAGCTTGAGAGGGGGTAACACTGAAGCTTTCTTT
CASSLRGGNTEAFF
>.|.|TRBV13|TRBJ2-2
TGTGCCAGCAGCACTGAGGGCCAGAACACCGGGGAGCTGTTTTTT
CASSTEGQNTGELFF
>.|.|TRBV7-9|TRBJ1-2
TGTGCCAGCAGCTTAGGGCAGCCCAACTATGGCTACACCTTC
CASSLGQPNYGYTF
>.|.|TRBV27|TRBJ1-4
TGTGCCAGCAGTTTAGGCGGTGAGACTAATGAAAAACTGTTTTTT
CASSLGGETNEKLFF
>.|.|TRBV5-1|TRBJ2-2
TGCGCCAGCAGCTTGAGGGGGTCAAACACCGGGGAGCTGTTTTTT
CASSLRGSNTGELFF
>.|.|TRBV25-1|TRBJ1-1
TGTGCCAGCAGTGACCCCGCAGGGGCTGACACTGAAGCTTTCTTT
CASSDPAGADTEAFF
>.|.|TRBV7-9|TRBJ1-1
TGTGCCAGCAGCTTAGCCTCGGGGGGCACTGAAGCTTTCTTT
CASSLASGGTEAFF
>.|.|TRBV27|TRBJ1-5
TGTGCCAGCAGTCAGAAGGCGGGTCACAATCAGCCCCAGCATTTT
CASSQKAGHNQPQHF
>.|TRBD1|TRBV25-1|TRBJ1-1
TGTGCCAGCAACGAAAAGGACAGGGGCGCTGAAGCTTTCTTT
CASNEKDRGAEAFF